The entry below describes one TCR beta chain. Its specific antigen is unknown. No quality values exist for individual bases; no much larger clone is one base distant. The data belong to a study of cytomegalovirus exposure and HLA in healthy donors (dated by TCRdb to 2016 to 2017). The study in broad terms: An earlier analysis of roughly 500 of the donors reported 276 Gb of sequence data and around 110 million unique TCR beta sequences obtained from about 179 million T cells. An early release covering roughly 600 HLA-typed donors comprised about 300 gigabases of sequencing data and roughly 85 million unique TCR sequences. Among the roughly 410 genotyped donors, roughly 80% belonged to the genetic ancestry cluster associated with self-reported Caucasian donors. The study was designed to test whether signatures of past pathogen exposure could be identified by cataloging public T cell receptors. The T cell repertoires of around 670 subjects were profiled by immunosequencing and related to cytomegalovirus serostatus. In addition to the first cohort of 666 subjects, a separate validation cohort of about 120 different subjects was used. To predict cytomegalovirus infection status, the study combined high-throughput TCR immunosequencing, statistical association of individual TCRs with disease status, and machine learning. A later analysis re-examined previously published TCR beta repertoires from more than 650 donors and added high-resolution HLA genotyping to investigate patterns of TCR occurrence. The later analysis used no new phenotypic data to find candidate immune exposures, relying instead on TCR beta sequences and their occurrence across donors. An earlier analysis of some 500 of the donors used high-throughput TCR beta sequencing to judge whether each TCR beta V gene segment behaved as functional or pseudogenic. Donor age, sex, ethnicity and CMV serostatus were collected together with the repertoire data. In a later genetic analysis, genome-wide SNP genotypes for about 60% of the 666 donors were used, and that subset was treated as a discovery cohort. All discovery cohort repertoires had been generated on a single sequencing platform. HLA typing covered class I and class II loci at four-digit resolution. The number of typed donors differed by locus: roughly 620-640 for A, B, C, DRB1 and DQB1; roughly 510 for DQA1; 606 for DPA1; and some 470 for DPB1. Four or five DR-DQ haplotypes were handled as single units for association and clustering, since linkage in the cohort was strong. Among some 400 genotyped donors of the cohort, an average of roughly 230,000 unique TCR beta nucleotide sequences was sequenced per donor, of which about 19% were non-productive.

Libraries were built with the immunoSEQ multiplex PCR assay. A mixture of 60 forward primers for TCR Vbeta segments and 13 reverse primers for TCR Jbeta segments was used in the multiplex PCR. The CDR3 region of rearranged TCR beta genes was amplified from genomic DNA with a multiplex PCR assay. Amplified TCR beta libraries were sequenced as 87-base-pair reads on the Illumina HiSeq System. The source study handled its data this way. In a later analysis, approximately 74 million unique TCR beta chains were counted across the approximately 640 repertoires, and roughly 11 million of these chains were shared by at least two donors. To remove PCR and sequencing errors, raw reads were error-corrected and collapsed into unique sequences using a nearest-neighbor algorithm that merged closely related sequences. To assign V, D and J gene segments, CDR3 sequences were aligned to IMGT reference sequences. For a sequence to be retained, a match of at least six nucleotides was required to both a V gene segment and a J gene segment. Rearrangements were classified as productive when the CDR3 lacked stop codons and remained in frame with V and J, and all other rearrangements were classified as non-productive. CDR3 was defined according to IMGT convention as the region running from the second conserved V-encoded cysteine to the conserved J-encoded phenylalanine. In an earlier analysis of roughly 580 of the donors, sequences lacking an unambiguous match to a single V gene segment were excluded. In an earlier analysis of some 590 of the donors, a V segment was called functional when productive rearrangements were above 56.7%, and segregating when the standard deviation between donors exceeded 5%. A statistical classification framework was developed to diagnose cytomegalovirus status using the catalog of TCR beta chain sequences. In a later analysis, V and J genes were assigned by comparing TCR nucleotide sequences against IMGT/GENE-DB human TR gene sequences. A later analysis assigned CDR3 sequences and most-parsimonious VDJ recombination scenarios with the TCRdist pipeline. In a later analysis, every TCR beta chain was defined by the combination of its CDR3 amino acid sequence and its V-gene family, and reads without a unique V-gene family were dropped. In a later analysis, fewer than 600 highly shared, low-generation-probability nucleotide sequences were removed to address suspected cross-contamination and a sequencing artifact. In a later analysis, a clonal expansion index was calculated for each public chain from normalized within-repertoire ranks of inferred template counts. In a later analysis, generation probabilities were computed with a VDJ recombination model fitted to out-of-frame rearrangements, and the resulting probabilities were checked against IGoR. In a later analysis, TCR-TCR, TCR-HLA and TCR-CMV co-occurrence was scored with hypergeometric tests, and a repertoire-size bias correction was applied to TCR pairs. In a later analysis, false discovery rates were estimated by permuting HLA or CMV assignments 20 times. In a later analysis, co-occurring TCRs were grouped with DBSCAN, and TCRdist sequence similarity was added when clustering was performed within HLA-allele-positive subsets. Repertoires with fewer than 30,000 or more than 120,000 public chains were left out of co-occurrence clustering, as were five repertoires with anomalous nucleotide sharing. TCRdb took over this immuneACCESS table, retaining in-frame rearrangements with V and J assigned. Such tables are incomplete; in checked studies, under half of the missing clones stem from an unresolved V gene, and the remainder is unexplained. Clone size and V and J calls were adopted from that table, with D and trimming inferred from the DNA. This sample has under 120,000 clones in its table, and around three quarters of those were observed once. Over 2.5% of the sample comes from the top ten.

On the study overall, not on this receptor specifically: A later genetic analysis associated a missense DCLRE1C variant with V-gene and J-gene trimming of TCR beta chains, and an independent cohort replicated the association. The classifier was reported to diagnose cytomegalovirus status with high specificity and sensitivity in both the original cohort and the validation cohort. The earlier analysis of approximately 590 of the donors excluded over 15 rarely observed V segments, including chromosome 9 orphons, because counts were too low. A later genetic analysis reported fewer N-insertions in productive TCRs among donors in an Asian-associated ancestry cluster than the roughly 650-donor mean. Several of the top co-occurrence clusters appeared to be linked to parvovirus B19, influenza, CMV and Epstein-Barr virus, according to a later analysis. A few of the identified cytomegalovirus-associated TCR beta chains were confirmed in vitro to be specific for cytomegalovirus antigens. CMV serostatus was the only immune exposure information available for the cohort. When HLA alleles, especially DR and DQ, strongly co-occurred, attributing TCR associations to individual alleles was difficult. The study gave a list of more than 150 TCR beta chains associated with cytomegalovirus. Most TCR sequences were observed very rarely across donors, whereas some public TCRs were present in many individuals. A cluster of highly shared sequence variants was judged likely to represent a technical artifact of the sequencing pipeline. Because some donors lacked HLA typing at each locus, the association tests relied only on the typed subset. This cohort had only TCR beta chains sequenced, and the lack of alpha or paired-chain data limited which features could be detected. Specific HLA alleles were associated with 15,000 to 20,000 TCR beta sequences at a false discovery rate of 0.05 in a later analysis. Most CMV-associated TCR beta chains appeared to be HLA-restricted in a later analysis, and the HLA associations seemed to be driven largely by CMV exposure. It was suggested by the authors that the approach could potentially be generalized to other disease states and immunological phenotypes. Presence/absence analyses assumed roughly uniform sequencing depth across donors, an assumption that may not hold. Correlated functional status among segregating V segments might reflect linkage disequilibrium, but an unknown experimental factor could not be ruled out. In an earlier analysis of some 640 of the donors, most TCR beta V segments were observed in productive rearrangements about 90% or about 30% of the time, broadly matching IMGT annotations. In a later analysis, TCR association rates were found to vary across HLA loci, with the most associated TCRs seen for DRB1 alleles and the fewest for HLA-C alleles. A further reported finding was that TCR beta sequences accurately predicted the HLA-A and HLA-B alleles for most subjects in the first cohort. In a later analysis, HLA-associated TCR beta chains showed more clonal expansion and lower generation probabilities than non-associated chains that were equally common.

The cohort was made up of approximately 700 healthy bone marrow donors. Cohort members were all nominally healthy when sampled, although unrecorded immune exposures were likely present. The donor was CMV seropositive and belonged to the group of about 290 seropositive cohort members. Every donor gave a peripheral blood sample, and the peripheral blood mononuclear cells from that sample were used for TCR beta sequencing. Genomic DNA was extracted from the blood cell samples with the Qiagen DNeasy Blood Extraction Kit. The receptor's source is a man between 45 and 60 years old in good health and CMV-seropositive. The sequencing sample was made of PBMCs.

DNA sequence: TGTGCCAGCAGAAGATCTCAGGGGGATCAGCCCCAGCATTTT. This gives the protein CASRRSQGDQPQHF. Rearrangement joined TRBV6-1 to TRBJ1-5; 7 of the junction bases match TRBD1. The CDR3 numbers 14 residues from cysteine through phenylalanine. The CDR3 DNA has 42 bases and is translated from base 1. Ends trimmed: V by 6 bases, J by 5 bases; bases unmatched to a gene: 7. The germline V gene provides CDR1 MNHNS and CDR2 SASEGT.